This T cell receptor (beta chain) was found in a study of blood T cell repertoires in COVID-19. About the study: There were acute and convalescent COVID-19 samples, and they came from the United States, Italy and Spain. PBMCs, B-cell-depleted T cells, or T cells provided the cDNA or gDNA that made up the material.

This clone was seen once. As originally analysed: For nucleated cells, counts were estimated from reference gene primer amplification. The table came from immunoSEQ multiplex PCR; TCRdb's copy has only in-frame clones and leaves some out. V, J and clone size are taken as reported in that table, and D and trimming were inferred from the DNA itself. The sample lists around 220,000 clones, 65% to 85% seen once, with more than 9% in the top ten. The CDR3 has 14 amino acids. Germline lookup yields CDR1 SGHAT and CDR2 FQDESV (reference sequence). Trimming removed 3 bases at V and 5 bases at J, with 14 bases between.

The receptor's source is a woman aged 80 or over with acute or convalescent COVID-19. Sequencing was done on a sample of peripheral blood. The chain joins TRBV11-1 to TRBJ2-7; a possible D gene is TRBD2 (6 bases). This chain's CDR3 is CASSFFGGMDEQYF. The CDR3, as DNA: TGTGCCAGCAGCTTCTTTGGGGGGATGGACGAGCAGTACTTC.